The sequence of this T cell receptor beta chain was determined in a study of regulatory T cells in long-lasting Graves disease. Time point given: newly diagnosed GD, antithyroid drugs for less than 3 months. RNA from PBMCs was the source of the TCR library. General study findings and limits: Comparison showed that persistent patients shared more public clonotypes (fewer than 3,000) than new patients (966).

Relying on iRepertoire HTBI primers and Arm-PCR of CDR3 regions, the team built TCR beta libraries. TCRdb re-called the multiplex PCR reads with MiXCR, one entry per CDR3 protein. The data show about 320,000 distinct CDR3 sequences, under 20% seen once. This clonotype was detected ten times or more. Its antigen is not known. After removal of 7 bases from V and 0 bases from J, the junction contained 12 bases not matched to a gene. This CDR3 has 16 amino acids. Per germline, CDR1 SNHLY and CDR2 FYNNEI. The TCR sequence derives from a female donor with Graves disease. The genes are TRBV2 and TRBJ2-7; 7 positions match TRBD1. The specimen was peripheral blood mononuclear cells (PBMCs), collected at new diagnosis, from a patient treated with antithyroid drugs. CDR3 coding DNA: TGTGCCAGCAATCCAGACAGGGCCAGATCCTCCTACGAGCAGTACTTC. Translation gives CASNPDRARSSYEQYF.